These 16 T cell receptor beta chains share one sample of origin, sequenced in a study of T-cell reconstitution after alpha-beta-depleted transplantation in children. Preparation of the TCRbeta library used unique molecular identifiers. TCRdb re-analysed the PCR reads in MiXCR, keeping a single row per CDR3 protein. The data contain about 350,000 distinct CDR3 sequences, around 15% of them seen just once; the ten biggest clones take up roughly 41%. Sequences were derived from PBMCs, mostly from graft donor cells, sampled 360 days after TCRalphabeta/CD19-depleted stem cell transplant. These receptors originate from a male patient aged 2-10 years who had a stem cell transplant for acute lymphoblastic leukemia, so the T cells may come from the graft donor.

This clonotype came up a few times. The rearrangement joins TRBV6-2 or TRBV6-3 to TRBJ1-1; D is possibly TRBD1 (6 bases). Trimming took off 5 bases at V and 4 bases at J, with 14 bases between the two ends. Germline loops: CDR1 MNHEY, CDR2 SVGEGT. The CDR3 consists of 14 residues. The CDR3 region is CASSAITGSTEAFF. Written as DNA, the CDR3 is TGTGCCAGCAGTGCTATTACAGGGAGCACTGAAGCTTTCTTT.

The table lists this clonotype with a count of one. The rearrangement joins TRBV4-1 to TRBJ2-4, with D perhaps being TRBD1 or TRBD2 (6 bases each). CDR1 is MGHRA, CDR2 YSYEKL, per germline. Trimming took 1 base from V and 6 from J, leaving 22 bases between them. The CDR3 is 18 residues long. The CDR3 loop is CASSQGGGQSVFGNIQYF. The CDR3 region has the DNA TGCGCCAGCAGCCAAGGGGGAGGACAGTCCGTTTTTGGAAACATTCAGTACTTC.

V and J are TRBV6-6 and TRBJ2-1, with 8 bases aligning to TRBD1. This CDR3 has 12 amino acids. The V gene's germline CDR1 is MNHNY and CDR2 SVGAGI (reference sequence). Losses at the gene ends were 6 bases for V and 12 bases for J; bases not matched to a gene: 7. CDR3: CASRYTGTGQFF. The CDR3 DNA reads TGTGCCAGCAGGTACACCGGGACAGGGCAGTTCTTC.

This clonotype showed up many times. The rearrangement joins TRBV10-3 to TRBJ1-1, with D uncertain. The CDR3 is made up of 15 amino acids. V was cut by 4 bases and J by 4 bases, with 16 bases left in between. Germline V gene lookup returns CDR1 ENHRY and CDR2 SYGVKD. CDR3 sequence reads: CAISVGLASSTEAFF. CDR3 coding DNA: TGTGCCATCAGTGTAGGACTTGCGAGCAGCACTGAAGCTTTCTTT.

This clonotype occurred many times. The CDR3, as DNA: TGTGCCAGCAGCATAGGGGGCGGCACCGGGGAGCTGTTTTTT. Its protein is CASSIGGGTGELFF. V usage is TRBV12-3 or TRBV12-4 and J usage is TRBJ2-2; TRBD1 agrees at 7 bases. The CDR3 totals 14 residues. V lost 6 bases, J lost 4 bases, and 5 bases stayed unmatched.

The V gene is TRBV28, the J gene TRBJ2-1, with a possible D match to TRBD2 (6 bases). V was shortened by 3 bases and J by 6 bases, with 12 bases between the two germline ends. The CDR3 contains 14 residues. The germline V gene has CDR1 MDHEN and CDR2 SYDVKM. CDR3 DNA: TGTGCCAGCAGTTTCCCGGGAGCAGTCAATGAGCAGTTCTTC. Protein product: CASSFPGAVNEQFF.

The rearrangement uses TRBV6-1 and TRBJ1-1; D is uncertain. The CDR3 spans 14 residues. Germline CDR1 MNHNS, CDR2 SASEGT. V lost 5 bases and J 5 bases, leaving 15 bases between the germline ends. This CDR3 is CASSLQFLGTEAFF. The CDR3 coding sequence is TGTGCCAGCAGTCTCCAGTTCCTAGGGACTGAAGCTTTCTTT.

This clonotype came up a few times. The V call is TRBV15, the J call TRBJ1-1; the D gene is possibly TRBD1 (6 bases). The V gene lost 0 bases and the J gene lost 1 base, with 12 bases spanning the gap. Looked up from germline, CDR1 is LNHNV and CDR2 is YYDKDF (reference sequence). The length of the CDR3 is 16 residues. The DNA of the CDR3 is TGTGCCACCAGCAGAGATGGAGTACAGGGGAACACTGAAGCTTTCTTT. This codes for CATSRDGVQGNTEAFF.

This clonotype was detected a few times. This chain links TRBV20-1 with TRBJ2-3, with D hard to call. The germline gives CDR1 DFQATT, CDR2 SNEGSKA (reference sequence). The CDR3 loop spans 13 amino acids. The V end lost 1 base, the J end lost 4 bases, and 9 bases lay between the germline ends. The CDR3 region has the DNA TGCAGTGCTAGAGGCAGCTACCCAGATACGCAGTATTTT. Amino acids: CSARGSYPDTQYF.

This clonotype was picked up a small number of times. The chain carries TRBV10-3 and TRBJ2-7; 9 positions agree with TRBD2. CDR1 and CDR2 from the germline V gene are ENHRY and SYGVKD. This CDR3 is 13 amino acids long. The V and J ends lost 9 bases and 3 bases, in that order; junction bases with no gene match: 6. This CDR3 is CAMGAGGRYEQYF. The CDR3 nucleotides are TGTGCCATGGGGGCGGGAGGGCGCTACGAGCAGTACTTC.

The V and J genes are TRBV4-2 and TRBJ2-3, with D possibly being TRBD1 (5 bases). Between the trimmed V and J ends, which lost 5 bases and 4 bases, there was a span of 10 bases. Per the germline V gene, CDR1 is LGHNA and CDR2 is YNFKEQ. CDR3 length: 13 amino acids. CDR3 protein: CASSARVPDTQYF. The CDR3 region has the DNA TGTGCCAGCAGCGCCAGGGTACCAGATACGCAGTATTTT.

The CDR3 sequence is CASSSERGFPDTQYF. The CDR3 DNA reads TGTGCCAGCAGTTCGGAGAGGGGATTCCCAGATACGCAGTATTTT. The rearrangement joins TRBV6-2 or TRBV6-3 to TRBJ2-3, with D tentatively TRBD1 or TRBD2 (5 bases each). The CDR3 is 15 amino acids. Germline lookup yields CDR1 MNHEY and CDR2 SVGEGT. V was clipped by 4 bases and J by 4 bases, with 15 bases between them.

This clonotype was observed at least ten times. This chain joins TRBV7-8 and TRBJ2-2; 8 bases are a match to TRBD1. CDR1 SGHVS and CDR2 FQNEAQ come from the germline V gene. This CDR3 has 16 residues. Trimming cost V 4 bases and J 0 bases; bases outside gene matches: 4. The DNA for the CDR3 is TGTGCCAGCAGCTCACCGGGACAGGCGAACACCGGGGAGCTGTTTTTT. Protein product: CASSSPGQANTGELFF.

This sequence joins TRBV6-5 and TRBJ2-5; no firm D call. In germline, CDR1 is MNHEY, CDR2 SVGAGI. The V end lost 0 bases, the J end lost 1 base, and 9 bases lay between the germline ends. This CDR3 comprises 15 residues. The CDR3 loop is CASSYSWRIQETQYF. CDR3 coding DNA: TGTGCCAGCAGTTACTCTTGGCGTATCCAAGAGACCCAGTACTTC.

This clonotype was counted between two and nine times. J is TRBJ2-7 and V is TRBV20-1; a weak D match, TRBD1 (5 bases). V was cut by 5 bases and J by 0 bases, with 14 bases left in between. Germline V lookup: CDR1 DFQATT, CDR2 SNEGSKA (reference sequence). The CDR3 runs to 14 residues. This CDR3 is CSALRQRSSYEQYF. DNA for the CDR3: TGCAGTGCTCTTCGACAGAGGAGCTCCTACGAGCAGTACTTC.

V is TRBV12-3 or TRBV12-4 and J is TRBJ2-3; the D call may be TRBD1 or TRBD2 (6 bases each). V gave up 7 bases and J gave up 7 bases, with 15 bases separating them. The CDR3 totals 13 residues. The CDR3 sequence: CASNAGHRNTQYF. DNA of the CDR3: TGTGCCAGCAATGCGGGACACAGAAATACGCAGTATTTT.